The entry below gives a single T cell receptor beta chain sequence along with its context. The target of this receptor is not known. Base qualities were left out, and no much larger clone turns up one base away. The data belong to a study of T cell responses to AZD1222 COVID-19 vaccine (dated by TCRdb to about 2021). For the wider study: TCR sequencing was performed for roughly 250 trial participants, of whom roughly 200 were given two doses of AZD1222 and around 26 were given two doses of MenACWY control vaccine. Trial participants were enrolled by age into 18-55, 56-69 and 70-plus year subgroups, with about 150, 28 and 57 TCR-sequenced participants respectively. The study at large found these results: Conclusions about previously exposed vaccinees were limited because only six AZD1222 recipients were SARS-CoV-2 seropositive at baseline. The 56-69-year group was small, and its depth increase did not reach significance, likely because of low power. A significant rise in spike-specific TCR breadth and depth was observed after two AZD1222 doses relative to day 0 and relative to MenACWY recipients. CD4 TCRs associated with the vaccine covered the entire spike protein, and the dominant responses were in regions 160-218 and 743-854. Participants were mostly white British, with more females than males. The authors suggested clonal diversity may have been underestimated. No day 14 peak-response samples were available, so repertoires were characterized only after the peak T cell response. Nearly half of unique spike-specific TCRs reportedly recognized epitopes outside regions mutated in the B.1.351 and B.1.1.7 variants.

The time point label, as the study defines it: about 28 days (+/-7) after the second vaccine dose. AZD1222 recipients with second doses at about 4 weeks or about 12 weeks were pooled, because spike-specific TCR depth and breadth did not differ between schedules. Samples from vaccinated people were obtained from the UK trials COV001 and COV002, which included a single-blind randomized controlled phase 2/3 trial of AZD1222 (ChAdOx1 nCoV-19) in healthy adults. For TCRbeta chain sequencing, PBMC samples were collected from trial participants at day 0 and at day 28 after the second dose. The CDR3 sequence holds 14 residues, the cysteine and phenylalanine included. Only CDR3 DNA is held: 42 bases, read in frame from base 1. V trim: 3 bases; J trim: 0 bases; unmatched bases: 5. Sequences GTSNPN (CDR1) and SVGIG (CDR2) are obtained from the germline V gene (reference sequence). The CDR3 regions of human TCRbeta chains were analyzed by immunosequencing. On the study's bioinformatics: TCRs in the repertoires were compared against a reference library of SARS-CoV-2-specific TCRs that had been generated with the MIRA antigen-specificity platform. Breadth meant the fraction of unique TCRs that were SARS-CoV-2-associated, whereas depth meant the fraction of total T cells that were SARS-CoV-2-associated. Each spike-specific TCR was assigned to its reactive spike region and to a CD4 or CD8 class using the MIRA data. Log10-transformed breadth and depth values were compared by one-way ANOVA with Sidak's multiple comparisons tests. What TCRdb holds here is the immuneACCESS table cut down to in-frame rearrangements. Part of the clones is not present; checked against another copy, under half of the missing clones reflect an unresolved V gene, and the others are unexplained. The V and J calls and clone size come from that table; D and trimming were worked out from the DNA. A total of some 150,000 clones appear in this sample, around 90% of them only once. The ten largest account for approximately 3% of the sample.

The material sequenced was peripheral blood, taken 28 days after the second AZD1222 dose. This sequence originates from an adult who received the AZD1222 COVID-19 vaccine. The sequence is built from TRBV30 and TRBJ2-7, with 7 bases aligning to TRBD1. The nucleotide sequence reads TGTGCCTGGAGCCGACAGGGCCTCTCCTACGAGCAGTACTTC. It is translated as CAWSRQGLSYEQYF. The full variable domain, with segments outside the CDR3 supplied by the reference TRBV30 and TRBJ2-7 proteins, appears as SQTIHQWPATLVQPVGSPLSLECTVEGTSNPNLYWYRQAAGRGLQLLFYSVGIGQISSEVPQNLSASRPQDRQFILSSKKLLLSDSGFYLCAWSRQGLSYEQYFGPGTRLTVT.